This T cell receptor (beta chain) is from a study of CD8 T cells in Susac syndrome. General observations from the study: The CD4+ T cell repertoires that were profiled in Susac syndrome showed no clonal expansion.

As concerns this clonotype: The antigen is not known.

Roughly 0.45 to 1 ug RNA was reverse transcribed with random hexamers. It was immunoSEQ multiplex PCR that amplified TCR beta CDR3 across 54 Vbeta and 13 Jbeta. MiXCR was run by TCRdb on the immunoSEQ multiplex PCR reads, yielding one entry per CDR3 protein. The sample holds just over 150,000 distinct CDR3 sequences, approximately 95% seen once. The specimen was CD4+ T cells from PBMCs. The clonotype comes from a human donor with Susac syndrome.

The CDR3 region is CASIRTGSYEQYF. CDR3 in DNA: TGTGCCAGCATAAGAACAGGGTCCTACGAGCAGTACTTC. V usage is TRBV6-1 and J usage is TRBJ2-7; TRBD1 might be the D (6 bases). The CDR3 is 13 amino acids. Between the trimmed V and J ends, which lost 7 bases and 1 base, there was a span of 11 bases. Germline CDR1 and CDR2: MNHNS and SASEGT.